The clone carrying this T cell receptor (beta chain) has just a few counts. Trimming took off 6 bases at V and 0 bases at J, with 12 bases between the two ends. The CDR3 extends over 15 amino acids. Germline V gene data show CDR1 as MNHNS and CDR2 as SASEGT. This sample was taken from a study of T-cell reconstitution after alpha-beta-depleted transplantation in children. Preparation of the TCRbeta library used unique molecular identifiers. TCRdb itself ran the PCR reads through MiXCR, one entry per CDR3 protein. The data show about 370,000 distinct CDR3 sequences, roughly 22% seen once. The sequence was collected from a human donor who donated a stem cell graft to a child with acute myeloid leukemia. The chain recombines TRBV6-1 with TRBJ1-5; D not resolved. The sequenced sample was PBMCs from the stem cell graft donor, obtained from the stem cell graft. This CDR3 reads CASSPFEDSNQPQHF. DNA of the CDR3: TGTGCCAGCAGCCCCTTTGAAGATAGCAATCAGCCCCAGCATTTT.